This is a list of T cell receptor beta chains from one sample in a study of CD8 T cells in Susac syndrome. MiXCR, applied by TCRdb to the immunoSEQ multiplex PCR reads, yields one record per CDR3 protein. The sample holds about 160,000 distinct CDR3 sequences, 94% seen once. The sample comprised CD4+ T cells from PBMCs. These receptors were taken from a human donor with multiple sclerosis. CDR3s leave out the opening cysteine and the closing phenylalanine or tryptophan. Each record gives: CDR3 length, V gene, J gene, CDR3 protein.

>14|TRBV20-1|TRBJ2-7
SASHLSGSVAREQY
>12|TRBV3-1|TRBJ1-5
ASSHRQGGLPQH
>10|TRBV28|TRBJ1-5
ASTQGGQPQH
>12|TRBV13|TRBJ1-5
ASIVECNNQPQH
>13|TRBV5-1|TRBJ2-3
ASSFGAASTDTQY
>15|TRBV12-3/TRBV12-4|TRBJ1-5
ASSTRSRVRGNQPQH
>13|TRBV10-1|TRBJ1-1
ASSGRGRGRTEAF
>11|TRBV6-1|TRBJ1-1
ASSDQENTEAF
>12|TRBV3-1|TRBJ1-6
ASSHGGAQSPLH
>11|TRBV10-3|TRBJ2-7
AISADIGYEQY
>13|TRBV5-1|TRBJ2-5
ASSLVLHGGETQY
>13|TRBV6-1|TRBJ2-5
ASSEYPSWVETQY
>16|TRBV4-1|TRBJ2-6
ASSQGGRGRTGANVLT
>12|TRBV3-1|TRBJ1-3
ASSSGGSGNTIY
>10|TRBV3-1|TRBJ1-2
ASSQVEVGYT
>12|TRBV7-9|TRBJ2-2
ASSQDRDTGELF
>14|TRBV5-1|TRBJ2-7
ASSWGAGTGTGEQY
>11|TRBV20-1|TRBJ2-7
SAPGGSPYEQY
>12|TRBV4-1|TRBJ1-4
ASSQVSTNEKLF
>12|TRBV27|TRBJ2-7
ASSPALGQSEQY
>18|TRBV6-2/TRBV6-3|TRBJ2-6
ASSYSSFRTGIGGANVLT
>13|TRBV3-1|TRBJ2-5
ASSQDRRDRETQY
>10|TRBV18|TRBJ2-3
ASSTGGGSQY
>11|TRBV5-4|TRBJ2-5
AFQGQGAETQY
>14|TRBV7-2|TRBJ2-2
ASSPRTSGGTGELF
>15|TRBV6-5|TRBJ1-5
ASSYYTGGSSNQPQH
>14|TRBV20-1|TRBJ1-3
SARSIQGWSGNTIY
>11|TRBV29-1|TRBJ2-3
SAKTGGADTQY
>13|TRBV19|TRBJ2-5
ASSSGTQSWETQY
>12|TRBV18|TRBJ1-2
ASSLDSGNYGYT
>14|TRBV6-1|TRBJ2-1
ASSEAKSGARDEQF
>11|TRBV20-1|TRBJ2-5
SAPVRGQETQY
>15|TRBV20-1|TRBJ2-3
SAREDKLAASTDTQY
>12|TRBV6-1|TRBJ2-5
ASTMGDGKETQY
>13|TRBV7-8|TRBJ2-7
ASSYRRLAGEALY